A selection of T cell receptor beta chains follows, all from one sample in a study of blood T cells in healthy people across ages. TCRdb called the 5' RACE reads again in MiXCR, with one record for every CDR3 protein. Among hundreds of thousands of distinct CDR3 sequences listed, roughly three fifths were seen once. Sequencing input: blood. All receptors derive from a middle-aged man in good health. The conserved cysteine and the conserved F or W are not part of the CDR3 here. Size tells how often a clone was seen (once, few, many) or the class of an expanded clone, and some rows leave it out.

j_call: -; v_call: TRBV6-5; clone_size: -; cdr3_aa: ASSTGTAEQY
j_call: TRBJ2-7; v_call: TRBV9; clone_size: -; cdr3_aa: ASSVAMTDYEQY
j_call: TRBJ1-1; v_call: TRBV20-1; clone_size: -; cdr3_aa: SARDLYMSNTEAF
j_call: TRBJ2-5; v_call: TRBV11-2; clone_size: -; cdr3_aa: ASSLGTNPTGEQY
j_call: TRBJ2-5; v_call: TRBV20-1; clone_size: -; cdr3_aa: SARKLAGKGEQY
j_call: -; v_call: TRBV3-1; clone_size: -; cdr3_aa: ASSHVNYEQY
j_call: -; v_call: TRBV6-5; clone_size: few; cdr3_aa: ASSYSDRGGETQY
j_call: TRBJ1-2; v_call: TRBV11-1; clone_size: few; cdr3_aa: ASSPQGPYGYT
j_call: TRBJ2-3; v_call: TRBV12-3/TRBV12-4; clone_size: -; cdr3_aa: ASSSGAASTDTQY
j_call: TRBJ2-7; v_call: TRBV6-5; clone_size: -; cdr3_aa: ASSYEEASGRNEQY
j_call: TRBJ2-7; v_call: TRBV12-3/TRBV12-4; clone_size: few; cdr3_aa: ASSSTGAEQY
j_call: TRBJ2-2; v_call: TRBV11-2; clone_size: -; cdr3_aa: ASSHSGDPIGELF
j_call: TRBJ1-2; v_call: TRBV20-1; clone_size: few; cdr3_aa: SARWGGYT
j_call: TRBJ2-3; v_call: TRBV29-1; clone_size: -; cdr3_aa: SRRPDLPDTQY
j_call: TRBJ2-7; v_call: TRBV27; clone_size: few; cdr3_aa: ASSGAGSEGLYEQY
j_call: TRBJ1-5; v_call: TRBV10-3; clone_size: -; cdr3_aa: AISGDSNQPQH
j_call: TRBJ2-3; v_call: TRBV11-2; clone_size: once; cdr3_aa: ASSLSLLAGGLDTQY
j_call: TRBJ2-5; v_call: TRBV12-3/TRBV12-4; clone_size: -; cdr3_aa: ASSLGAGGPSQTRY
j_call: -; v_call: TRBV7-2; clone_size: few; cdr3_aa: ASSFGRDGYEQY
j_call: TRBJ2-1; v_call: TRBV29-1; clone_size: -; cdr3_aa: SVDAGGGNEQF
j_call: TRBJ2-4; v_call: TRBV7-2; clone_size: few; cdr3_aa: ASSLLEIAKNIQY